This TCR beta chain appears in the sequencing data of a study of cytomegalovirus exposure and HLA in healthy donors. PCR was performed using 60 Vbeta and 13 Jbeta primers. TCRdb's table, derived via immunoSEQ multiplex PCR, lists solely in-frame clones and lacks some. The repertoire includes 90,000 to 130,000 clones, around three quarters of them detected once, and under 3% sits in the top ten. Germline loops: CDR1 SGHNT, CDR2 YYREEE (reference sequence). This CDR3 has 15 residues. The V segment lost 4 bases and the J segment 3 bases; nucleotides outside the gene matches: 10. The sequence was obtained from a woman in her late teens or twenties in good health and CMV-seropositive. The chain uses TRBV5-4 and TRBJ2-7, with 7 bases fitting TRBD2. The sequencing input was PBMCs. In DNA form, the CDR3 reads TGTGCCAGCAGCGGGTATGTAGCGGGCGGCTACGAGCAGTACTTC. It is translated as CASSGYVAGGYEQYF. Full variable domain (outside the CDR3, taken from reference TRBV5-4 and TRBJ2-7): ETGVTQSPTHLIKTRGQQVTLRCSSQSGHNTVSWYQQALGQGPQFIFQYYREEENGRGNFPPRFSGLQFPNYSSELNVNALELDDSALYLCASSGYVAGGYEQYFGPGTRLTVT.